This T cell receptor beta chain emerged from a study of blood T cells in healthy people across ages. Each donor gave roughly 10 milliliters of peripheral blood. The study isolated at least 6 million PBMCs from each sample. V was pared by 0 bases and J by 1 base, with 5 bases of the junction left unmatched. This CDR3 spans 16 amino acids. Germline CDR1 is SGDLS and CDR2 is YYNGEE. It was with a sample-barcoded 5' primer and a J-beta primer mix that a second PCR of about 6 to 12 cycles was run. TCRdb reprocessed the 5' RACE reads via MiXCR and lists one record per CDR3 protein. The table includes 1.5 million to 2 million distinct CDR3 sequences, about two fifths detected once.

The sample consisted of blood. This chain links TRBV9 with TRBJ2-5; the match to TRBD2 covers 8 bases. This TCR derives from a human donor in good health. Written as DNA, the CDR3 is TGTGCCAGCAGCGTAGCGGGAGGGGGGGGCCAAGAGACCCAGTACTTC. It yields the protein CASSVAGGGGQETQYF.